The clone carrying this T cell receptor (beta chain) was seen a few times. Its antigen is not known. In germline, CDR1 is SGHVS, CDR2 FQNEAQ. The CDR3 length is 15 residues. Trimming took 1 base from V and 2 from J, leaving 11 bases between them. TCRdb reprocessed the 5' RACE reads via MiXCR and lists one record per CDR3 protein. The sample contains hundreds of thousands of distinct CDR3 sequences, 20% to 25% of which appear only once. The data are from a study of T-cell memory formation after mild COVID-19. Overall study findings and caveats: Clones contracting across day 15 to 85 had a balanced CD4/CD8 profile; later expanding clones leaned CD4+.

The clonotype comes from an adult woman who had mild COVID-19 (a few samples of this study predate the infection). Cell type and time point are not known. The chain has TRBV7-8 and TRBJ1-1; D is ambiguous. Sequencing used PBMCs or a T cell subset sorted from them (not recorded which). CDR3 coding DNA: TGTGCCAGCAGCTTAGTGGTGTTAAGCAACACTGAAGCTTTCTTT. It codes for CASSLVVLSNTEAFF.